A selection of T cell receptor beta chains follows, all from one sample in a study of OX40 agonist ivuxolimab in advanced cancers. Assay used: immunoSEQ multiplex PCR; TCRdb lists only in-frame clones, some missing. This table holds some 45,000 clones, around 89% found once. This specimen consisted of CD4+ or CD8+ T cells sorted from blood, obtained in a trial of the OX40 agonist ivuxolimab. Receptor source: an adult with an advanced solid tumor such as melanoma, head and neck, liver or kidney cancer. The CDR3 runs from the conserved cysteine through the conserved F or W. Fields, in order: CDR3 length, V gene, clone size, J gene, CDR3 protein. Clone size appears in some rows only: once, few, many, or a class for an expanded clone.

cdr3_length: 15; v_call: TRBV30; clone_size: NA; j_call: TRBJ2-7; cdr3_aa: CAWSRETRSSYEQYF
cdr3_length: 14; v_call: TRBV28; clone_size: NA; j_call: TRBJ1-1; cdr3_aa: CASSLGTDWSGAFF
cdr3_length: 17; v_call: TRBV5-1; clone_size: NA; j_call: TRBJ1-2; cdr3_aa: CASSHQGGALSADGYTF
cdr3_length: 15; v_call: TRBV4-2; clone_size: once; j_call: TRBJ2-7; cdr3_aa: CASSQDLGFTYEQYF
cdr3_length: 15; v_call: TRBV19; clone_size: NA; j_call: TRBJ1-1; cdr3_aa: CASKARQGRATEAFF
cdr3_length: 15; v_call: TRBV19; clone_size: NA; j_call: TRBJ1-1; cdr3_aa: CASSRGFGTDTEAFF
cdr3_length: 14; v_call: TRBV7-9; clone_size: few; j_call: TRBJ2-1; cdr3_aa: CASSYRGTSGPKFF
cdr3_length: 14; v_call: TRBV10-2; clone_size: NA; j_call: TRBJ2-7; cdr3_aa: CASSEGGEGYEQYF
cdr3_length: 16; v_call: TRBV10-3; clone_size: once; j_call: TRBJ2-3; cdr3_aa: CAISGGLAGKLDTQYF
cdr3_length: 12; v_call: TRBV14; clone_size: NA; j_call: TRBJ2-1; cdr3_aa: CASSLTGYEQFF
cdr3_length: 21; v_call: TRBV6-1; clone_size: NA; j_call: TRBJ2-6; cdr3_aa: CASSEARTGAGSFSGANVLTF
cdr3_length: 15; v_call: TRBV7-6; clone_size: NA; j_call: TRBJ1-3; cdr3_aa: CASRYRVRSGNTIYF
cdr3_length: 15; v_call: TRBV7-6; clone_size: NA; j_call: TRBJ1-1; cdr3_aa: CASSRTQGWGTEAFF
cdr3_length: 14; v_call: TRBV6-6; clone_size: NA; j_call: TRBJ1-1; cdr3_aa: CASSYYSGGSEAFF
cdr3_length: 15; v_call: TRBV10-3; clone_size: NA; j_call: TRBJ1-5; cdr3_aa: CAISESRDSNQPQHF
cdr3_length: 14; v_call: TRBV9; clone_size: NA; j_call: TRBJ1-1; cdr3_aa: CASSVALRNTEAFF
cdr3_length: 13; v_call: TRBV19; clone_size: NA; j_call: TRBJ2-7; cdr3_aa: CASSIVGNNEQYF
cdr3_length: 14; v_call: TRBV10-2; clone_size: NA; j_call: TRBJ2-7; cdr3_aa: CASTPQKSSYEQYF
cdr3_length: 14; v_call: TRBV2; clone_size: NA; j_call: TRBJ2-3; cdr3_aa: CASSWDRETDTQYF
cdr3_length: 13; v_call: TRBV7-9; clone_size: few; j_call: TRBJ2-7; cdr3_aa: CASSPPDREYPYF
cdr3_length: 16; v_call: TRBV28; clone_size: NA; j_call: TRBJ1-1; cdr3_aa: CASSSPSGGLNTEAFF
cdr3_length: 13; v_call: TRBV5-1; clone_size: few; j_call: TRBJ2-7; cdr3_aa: CASGTGASYEQYF
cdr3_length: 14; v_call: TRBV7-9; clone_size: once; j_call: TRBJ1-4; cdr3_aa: CASSLTFQDEKLFF
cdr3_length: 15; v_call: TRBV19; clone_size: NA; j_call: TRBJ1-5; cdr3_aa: CASSMAPSRDQPQHF
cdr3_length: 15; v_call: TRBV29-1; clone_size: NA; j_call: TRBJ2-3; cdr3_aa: CSVSTSGASTDTQYF
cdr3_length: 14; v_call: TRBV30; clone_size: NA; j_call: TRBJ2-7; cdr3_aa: CAFRLGGQPYEQYF
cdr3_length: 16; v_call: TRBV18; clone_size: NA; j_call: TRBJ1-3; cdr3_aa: CASSTTRALSGNTIYF
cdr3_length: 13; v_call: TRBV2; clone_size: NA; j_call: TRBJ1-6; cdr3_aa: CASSEEQASPLHF
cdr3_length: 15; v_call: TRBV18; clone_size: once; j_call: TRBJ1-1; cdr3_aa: CASSPFPGVNTEAFF
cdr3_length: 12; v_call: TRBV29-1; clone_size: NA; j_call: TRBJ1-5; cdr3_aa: CSVGGPNQPQHF
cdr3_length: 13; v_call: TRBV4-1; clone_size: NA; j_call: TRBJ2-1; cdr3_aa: CASSQDSINEQFF